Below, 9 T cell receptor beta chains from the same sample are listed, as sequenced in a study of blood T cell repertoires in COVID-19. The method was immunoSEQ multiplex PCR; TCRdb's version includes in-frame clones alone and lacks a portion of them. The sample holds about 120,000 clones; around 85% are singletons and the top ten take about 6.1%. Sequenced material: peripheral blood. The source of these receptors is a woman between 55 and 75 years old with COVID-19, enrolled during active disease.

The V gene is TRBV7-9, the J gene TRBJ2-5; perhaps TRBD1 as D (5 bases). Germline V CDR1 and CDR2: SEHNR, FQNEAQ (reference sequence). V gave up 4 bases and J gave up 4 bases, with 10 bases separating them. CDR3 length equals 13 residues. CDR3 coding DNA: TGTGCCAGCAGCTCCCAGGGCCGAGAGACCCAGTACTTC. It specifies CASSSQGRETQYF.

CDR3 loop: CAWERAEAFF. The CDR3 DNA follows: TGTGCCTGGGAACGCGCTGAAGCTTTCTTT. The rearrangement uses TRBV30 and TRBJ1-1; no definite D call. The germline V gene has CDR1 GTSNPN and CDR2 SVGIG (reference sequence). There are 10 residues in the CDR3. The germline V and J ends were trimmed by 5 bases and 6 bases, with 7 bases remaining between them.

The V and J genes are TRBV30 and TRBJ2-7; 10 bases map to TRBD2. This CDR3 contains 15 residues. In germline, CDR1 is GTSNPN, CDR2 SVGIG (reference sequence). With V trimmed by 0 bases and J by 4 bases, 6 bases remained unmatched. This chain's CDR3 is CAWSVASGGGYEQYF. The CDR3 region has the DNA TGTGCCTGGAGTGTAGCCAGCGGGGGGGGATACGAGCAGTACTTC.

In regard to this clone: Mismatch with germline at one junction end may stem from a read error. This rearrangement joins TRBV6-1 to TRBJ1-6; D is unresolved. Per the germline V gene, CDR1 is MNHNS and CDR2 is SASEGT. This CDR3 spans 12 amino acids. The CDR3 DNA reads TGTGCCAGCAGTGAACCTCGGCCCGACTTTTACTTT. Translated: CASSEPRPDFYF.

The CDR3 sequence: CASSQSSQGLGVYGYTF. Here the CDR3 DNA reads TGTGCCAGCAGCCAATCGTCCCAAGGGCTAGGGGTATATGGCTACACCTTC. The V and J genes are TRBV16 and TRBJ1-2, with D tentatively TRBD1 (5 bases). CDR3 length: 17 residues. V lost 0 bases and J 5 bases, leaving 19 bases between the germline ends. Germline V lookup: CDR1 KGHSY, CDR2 FQNENV.

DNA for the CDR3: TGTGCCAGCAGTTCCCAGACAGGTTTCTATTATAATGAGCAGTTCTTC. This codes for CASSSQTGFYYNEQFF. The V and J genes are TRBV6-6 and TRBJ2-1; D is perhaps TRBD1 (6 bases). The CDR3 covers 16 residues. Trimming removed 4 bases from V and 7 bases from J, with 20 bases in between. In germline, CDR1 is MNHNY, CDR2 SVGAGI (reference sequence).

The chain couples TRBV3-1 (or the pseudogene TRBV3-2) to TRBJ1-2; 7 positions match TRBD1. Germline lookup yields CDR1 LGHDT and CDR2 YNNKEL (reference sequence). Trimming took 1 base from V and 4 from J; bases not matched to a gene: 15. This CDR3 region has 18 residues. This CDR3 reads CASSQGPGQQQGSYGYTF. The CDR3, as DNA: TGTGCCAGCAGCCAAGGACCGGGACAGCAACAAGGATCCTATGGCTACACCTTC.

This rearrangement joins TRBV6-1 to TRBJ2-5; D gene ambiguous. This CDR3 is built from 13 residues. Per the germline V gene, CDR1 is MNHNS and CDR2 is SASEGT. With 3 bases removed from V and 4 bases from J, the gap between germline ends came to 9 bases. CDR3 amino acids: CASSEFGGETQYF. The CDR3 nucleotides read TGTGCCAGCAGTGAGTTCGGTGGAGAGACCCAGTACTTC.

CDR3 in amino acids: CASSQTAGGRNEQFF. CDR3 nucleotide sequence: TGCGCCAGCAGCCAGACAGCGGGGGGACGGAATGAGCAGTTCTTC. V usage is TRBV5-1 and J usage is TRBJ2-1; 9 nucleotides agree with TRBD2. The germline V gene encodes CDR1 SGHRS and CDR2 YFSETQ. There are 15 residues in the CDR3. With 4 bases clipped from V and 7 bases from J, the junction kept 9 bases outside the gene matches.